Reported below is one T cell receptor beta chain. Its antigen is currently unknown. CD8 cells classed as naive were CD45RO-negative and positively selected for CCR7, excluding terminally differentiated effector memory CD45RA+ cells. The data were produced by immunoSEQ multiplex PCR, yet TCRdb's version contains in-frame clones alone and is incomplete. The table records around 2,000,000 clones, less than 95% of them present only once. Trimming at V came to 9 bases and at J to 6 bases, leaving 9 bases not matched to a gene. CDR3 length equals 14 residues. The germline gives CDR1 MNHEY, CDR2 SVGAGI. These data originate in a study of shared clonotypes between healthy human individuals. Study findings and constraints: Among four donors, about 5% of naive CD4 clonotypes were found in common. Having only a few donors restricted how much genetic and exposure-history diversity was captured. Sampling was confined to blood; repertoires within tissues likely differ.

J is TRBJ2-7 and V is TRBV6-5; TRBD2 agrees at 12 bases. Sequenced sample: naive CD8+ T cells sorted from blood. This clonotype was obtained from a man between 18 and 35 years old in good health. The CDR3 region is CASYPTSGSPEQYF. CDR3 coding DNA: TGTGCCAGTTATCCGACTAGCGGGAGCCCCGAGCAGTACTTC.